The clone carrying this TCR beta chain was recorded only once. What it recognizes is unknown. Reverse transcription of roughly 0.5 to 1 ug RNA was carried out with random hexamers. Each CDR3 protein is one row after TCRdb ran MiXCR on the immunoSEQ multiplex PCR reads. The sample has around 180,000 distinct CDR3 sequences; 85% to 95% are singletons. This entry belongs to a study of CD8 T cells in Susac syndrome. Study at large: Treatment at blood withdrawal was none, corticosteroids, or intravenous immunoglobulin alone in Susac syndrome patients.

The CDR3 is 15 residues long. Trimming left V 7 bases short and J 2 bases short, with 16 bases between. Germline V gene sequence: CDR1 SGDLS, CDR2 YYNGEE. Study results and caveats: The Susac syndrome CD4+ T cell repertoires displayed no clonal expansion.

The rearrangement links TRBV9 to TRBJ1-3; no clear D. The specimen was CD4+ T cells from PBMCs. The clonotype comes from a human donor with Susac syndrome. The CDR3 region is CASARGGLTGNTIYF. CDR3 nucleotide sequence: TGTGCCAGCGCCAGAGGAGGGTTAACTGGAAACACCATATATTTT.